This is a list of T cell receptor beta chains from one sample in a study of shared clonotypes between healthy human individuals. The protocol was immunoSEQ multiplex PCR, while the TCRdb copy is restricted to in-frame clones and leaves out a portion. The repertoire holds about 1.5 million clones, with roughly 98% as singletons. What was sequenced was naive CD4+ T cells sorted from blood. Receptor source: a man aged 30-40 years in good health. Each CDR3 is given with its conserved first and last residue. The order of the fields is J gene, D gene, V gene, CDR3 length, clone size, CDR3 protein, CDR3 DNA. D genes are given only for firm matches. Only part of the rows carry a size: once, few, many, or a class if the clone is expanded.

TRBJ2-5 TRBD1 TRBV18 16 - CASSRTNQGAGETQYF TGTGCCAGCTCACGTACGAACCAGGGGGCCGGAGAGACCCAGTACTTC
TRBJ2-2 TRBD1 TRBV2 14 - CASSVSGGKGELFF TGTGCCAGCAGTGTTTCAGGGGGTAAGGGAGAGCTGTTTTTT
TRBJ2-1 TRBD1 TRBV15 16 - CATSRGDRGSYNEQFF TGTGCCACCAGCAGAGGGGACAGGGGTTCCTACAATGAGCAGTTCTTC
TRBJ2-2 TRBD1 TRBV10-2 14 - CASSNTGGAGELFF TGCGCCAGCAGCAATACAGGGGGTGCCGGGGAGCTGTTTTTT
TRBJ1-1 - TRBV9 13 - CASSVAADTEAFF TGTGCCAGCAGCGTAGCGGCAGACACTGAAGCTTTCTTT
TRBJ2-2 TRBD2 TRBV10-2 14 - CASSPAGGVGELFF TGCGCCAGCAGTCCAGCGGGAGGAGTCGGGGAGCTGTTTTTT
TRBJ2-5 TRBD1 TRBV19 14 - CASTADRTGKTQYF TGTGCCAGTACCGCGGACAGGACGGGGAAGACCCAGTACTTC
TRBJ1-1 TRBD1 TRBV6-6 15 - CASSYPLQGATEAFF TGTGCCAGCAGTTACCCTCTACAGGGGGCGACTGAAGCTTTCTTT
TRBJ2-1 TRBD2 TRBV9 16 - CASSTLAGDPYNEQFF TGTGCCAGCAGCACATTAGCGGGAGACCCTTACAATGAGCAGTTCTTC
TRBJ2-7 TRBD1 TRBV2 15 - CATTTDRGVTYEQYF TGTGCCACGACCACGGACAGGGGGGTAACCTACGAGCAGTACTTC
TRBJ2-6 - TRBV2 15 - CASILPLSGANVLTF TGTGCCAGCATTCTCCCCCTCTCTGGGGCCAACGTCCTGACTTTC
TRBJ2-1 TRBD2 TRBV5-1 15 once CASSYGLAGGSEQFF TGCGCCAGCAGCTACGGACTAGCGGGAGGGAGCGAGCAGTTCTTC
TRBJ2-2 - TRBV10-3 13 - CAISESKSGELFF TGTGCCATCAGTGAGTCCAAGTCCGGGGAGCTGTTTTTT
TRBJ1-2 - TRBV5-5 13 - CASSLGPLNGYTF TGTGCCAGCAGCTTAGGCCCCCTAAACGGCTACACCTTC
TRBJ1-3 - TRBV9 15 once CASSVSQGAGNTIYF TGTGCCAGCAGCGTCTCCCAGGGCGCTGGAAACACCATATATTTT